These 24 T cell receptor beta chains were all obtained from the same sample, sequenced in a study of cytomegalovirus exposure and HLA in healthy donors. Use of 60 Vbeta and 13 Jbeta primers characterized the PCR. Profiled with immunoSEQ multiplex PCR; TCRdb holds only in-frame clones, not every one. The sample includes about 130,000 clones, around 70% of them seen just once. The sequenced sample consisted of PBMCs. The source is a man aged 40-49 years in good health and CMV-seropositive.

Concerning this clone: Other DNA sequences of this sample code for an identical CDR3. CDR3 nucleotides: TGCGCCAGCAGTGAGTCTGGGGCGGGGAGCTCCTACAATGAGCAGTTCTTC. Protein product: CASSESGAGSSYNEQFF. V is TRBV10-2 and J is TRBJ2-1; possibly TRBD2 for D (6 bases). V lost 0 bases and J lost 0, with 12 bases in between. Germline loops: CDR1 WSHSY, CDR2 SAAADI. This CDR3 spans 17 amino acids.

The J gene is TRBJ1-1, the V gene TRBV11-1; a weak D match, TRBD1 (5 bases). Per germline, CDR1 SGHAT and CDR2 FQDESV (reference sequence). V lost 0 bases to trimming and J lost 1 base, with 9 bases between them. This CDR3 has 15 residues. The CDR3 DNA reads TGTGCCAGCAGCTTAGCGGGGCGCGGGAACACTGAAGCTTTCTTT. This gives the protein CASSLAGRGNTEAFF.

The chain has TRBV6-1 and TRBJ1-1; 7 bases line up with TRBD1. The germline V gene encodes CDR1 MNHNS and CDR2 SASEGT. CDR3 size: 14 residues. V shed 6 bases, J shed 0 bases, and the junction held 4 bases outside the gene matches. This CDR3 is CASRDRDLNTEAFF. CDR3 in DNA: TGTGCCAGCAGAGACAGGGATTTGAACACTGAAGCTTTCTTT.

In its sample, this clone was seen once. The rearrangement joins TRBV11-3 to TRBJ2-7, with 11 bases fitting TRBD1. The CDR3 contains 18 residues. The V gene end was trimmed by 2 bases and the J gene end by 0 bases; junction bases not matched to a gene: 9. The germline CDR1 and CDR2 sequences are SGHNT and YENEEA. CDR3 region: CASSLIRTGGPGSYEQYF. The CDR3 DNA reads TGTGCCAGCAGCTTAATACGGACAGGGGGCCCCGGCTCCTACGAGCAGTACTTC.

DNA for the CDR3: TGTGCCAGCAGTTCTCCCCCCGGGACACCTCAAGAGACCCAGTACTTC. Its protein is CASSSPPGTPQETQYF. The genes are TRBV28 and TRBJ2-5; a weak D match, TRBD1 (6 bases). In germline, CDR1 is MDHEN, CDR2 SYDVKM. This CDR3 is 16 amino acids long. The V end was cut by 4 bases, the J end by 2 bases, with 17 bases between. Filled out from reference TRBV28 and TRBJ2-5, the complete variable domain reads DVKVTQSSRYLVKRTGEKVFLECVQDMDHENMFWYRQDPGLGLRLIYFSYDVKMKEKGDIPEGYSVSREKKERFSLILESASTNQTSMYLCASSSPPGTPQETQYFGPGTRLLVL.

The chain joins TRBV7-8 to TRBJ1-2, with 9 bases aligning to TRBD1. Germline loops: CDR1 SGHVS, CDR2 FQNEAQ. V was pared by 6 bases and J by 6 bases, with 11 bases of the junction left unmatched. The CDR3 is 15 amino acids. The chain's CDR3 is CASSRTRDRVDGYTF. In DNA, the CDR3 is TGTGCCAGCAGTCGTACCCGGGACAGGGTGGATGGCTACACCTTC.

This clone was recorded once. J is TRBJ1-1 and V is TRBV7-2, with D uncertain. The V gene lost 4 bases and the J gene lost 0 bases, with 12 bases spanning the gap. The CDR3 is 15 residues long. Germline lookup yields CDR1 SGHTA and CDR2 FQGNSA. CDR3 sequence: CASSWRVGMNTEAFF. CDR3 bases: TGTGCCAGCAGCTGGAGGGTTGGGATGAACACTGAAGCTTTCTTT.

V is TRBV5-8 and J is TRBJ1-1; 7 bases are shared with TRBD1. Germline-derived CDR1 and CDR2 are SGHTS and YDEGEE. The CDR3 is 13 residues long. J gave up 4 bases and V 2 bases, and 2 bases lay outside the gene matches. The CDR3 bases are TGTGCCAGCAGCTTAGACAGGGCCACTGAAGCTTTCTTT. Amino acid sequence: CASSLDRATEAFF.

The chain joins TRBV5-5 to TRBJ1-5; 7 positions match TRBD1. CDR1 and CDR2 from the germline V gene are SGHKS and YYEKEE (reference sequence). The trim removed 4 bases at V and 1 base at J, leaving 5 bases unmatched. The CDR3 runs to 15 residues. The CDR3, as DNA: TGTGCCAGCAGCACGGGACAGTCGAGCAATCAGCCCCAGCATTTT. Its protein is CASSTGQSSNQPQHF.

The J gene is TRBJ2-5, the V gene TRBV9; D may be TRBD2 (5 bases). The V gene's germline CDR1 is SGDLS and CDR2 YYNGEE. Trimming shortened V by 0 bases and J by 4 bases, and 10 bases separated the two germline ends. The CDR3 contains 14 residues. The CDR3 coding sequence is TGTGCCAGCAGCGTAGCTCTACGGGGAGAGACCCAGTACTTC. Protein product: CASSVALRGETQYF.

This clone has a handful of counts. The rearrangement uses TRBV30 and TRBJ1-6; 8 nucleotides match TRBD1. Trimming took 0 bases from V and 9 from J; bases not matched to a gene: 7. CDR3 length: 15 amino acids. The germline V gene encodes CDR1 GTSNPN and CDR2 SVGIG (reference sequence). The CDR3 coding sequence is TGTGCCTGGAGTGTAACGACCACAGGGGGTTCACCCCTCCACTTT. Protein product: CAWSVTTTGGSPLHF.

J is TRBJ1-4 and V is TRBV25-1; 7 bases line up with TRBD1. The CDR3 is 15 residues long. Unmatched junction bases numbered 4, after V lost 1 base and J lost 5 bases. Germline V lookup: CDR1 MGHDK, CDR2 SYGVNS. The CDR3 DNA reads TGTGCCAGCAGTGAATTTGGGACAGAGAATGAAAAACTGTTTTTT. This sequence encodes CASSEFGTENEKLFF.

Concerning this clone itself: Other DNA sequences within the sample encode an identical CDR3. This sequence joins TRBV20-1 and TRBJ1-1; D unclear. The V end lost 5 bases, the J end lost 5 bases, and 9 bases lay between the germline ends. The CDR3 has 11 residues. Germline V lookup: CDR1 DFQATT, CDR2 SNEGSKA (reference sequence). CDR3: CSARTGTEAFF. In nucleotides, the CDR3 is TGCAGTGCTCGAACGGGGACTGAAGCTTTCTTT.

A word on this clone: Germline is not matched at one junction end, which may reflect a read error. The chain is built from TRBV6-5 and TRBJ1-5; possible D gene TRBD1, 5 bases. CDR1 is MNHEY and CDR2 is SVGAGI in the germline V gene. The CDR3 has 14 amino acids. CDR3 in DNA: TGTGCCAGCAGTTATGGACACGGCAAGCAGCCCCAGCATTTT. This encodes CASSYGHGKQPQHF.

The chain uses TRBV7-9 and TRBJ1-2; the D gene is possibly TRBD1 (5 bases). The V end was cut by 5 bases, the J end by 2 bases, with 21 bases between. The CDR3 consists of 17 residues. Germline V gene lookup returns CDR1 SEHNR and CDR2 FQNEAQ (reference sequence). The CDR3 coding sequence is TGTGCCAGCAGCCGAAACCTTAACCCAGGGAAAAACTATGGCTACACCTTC. This encodes CASSRNLNPGKNYGYTF.

V gene TRBV6-1 combines with J gene TRBJ2-5; 8 nucleotides match TRBD1. The CDR3 spans 14 residues. Losses at the gene ends were 6 bases for V and 5 bases for J; bases not matched to a gene: 8. Looked up from germline, CDR1 is MNHNS and CDR2 is SASEGT. The CDR3 sequence is CASSLQGAVETQYF. CDR3 nucleotides: TGTGCCAGCAGCCTGCAGGGGGCCGTGGAGACCCAGTACTTC.

This CDR3 reads CASSALAGGLGNTGELFF. CDR3 in DNA: TGTGCCAGCAGCGCACTAGCGGGGGGCCTCGGGAACACCGGGGAGCTGTTTTTT. V gene TRBV9 combines with J gene TRBJ2-2, with 12 bases matching TRBD2. Germline lookup yields CDR1 SGDLS and CDR2 YYNGEE. The CDR3 length is 18 residues. Trimming cost V 3 bases and J 1 base; bases outside gene matches: 7.

The chain carries TRBV7-9 and TRBJ1-6, with TRBD1 matching 8 bases. Germline loops: CDR1 SEHNR, CDR2 FQNEAQ (reference sequence). This CDR3 region has 15 residues. The V gene end was trimmed by 5 bases and the J gene end by 4 bases; junction bases not matched to a gene: 4. DNA for the CDR3: TGTGCCAGCAGCCCCGGGACAGGTTATAATTCACCCCTCCACTTT. Amino acids: CASSPGTGYNSPLHF.

This chain connects TRBV30 to TRBJ2-5; D might be TRBD1 (5 bases). Trimming removed 1 base at V and 7 bases at J, with 10 bases between. In germline, CDR1 is GTSNPN, CDR2 SVGIG (reference sequence). This CDR3 spans 12 amino acids. DNA for the CDR3: TGTGCCTGGAGTGGGACAACAGGGACCCAGTACTTC. Encoded protein: CAWSGTTGTQYF. The full variable domain, completed using reference TRBV30 and TRBJ2-5, is SQTIHQWPATLVQPVGSPLSLECTVEGTSNPNLYWYRQAAGRGLQLLFYSVGIGQISSEVPQNLSASRPQDRQFILSSKKLLLSDSGFYLCAWSGTTGTQYFGPGTRLLVL.

This clone was seen only once. The rearrangement uses TRBV18 and TRBJ1-3, with D perhaps TRBD1 (5 bases). Trimming removed 3 bases from V and 1 base from J, with 13 bases in between. In germline, CDR1 is KGHSH, CDR2 LQKENI. The CDR3 has 16 residues. This CDR3 is CASSPGLGGSGNTIYF. As DNA, the CDR3 is TGTGCCAGCTCACCGGGACTCGGGGGGTCTGGAAACACCATATATTTT.

This CDR3 is CASSPRQGAELAGALDEQFF. Here the CDR3 DNA reads TGTGCCAGCAGTCCTCGACAGGGGGCAGAACTAGCGGGAGCTCTGGATGAGCAGTTCTTC. The rearrangement joins TRBV27 to TRBJ2-1; D is perhaps TRBD2 (11 bases). The V and J ends lost 5 bases and 8 bases respectively, with 34 bases between them. Germline V gives CDR1 MNHEY, CDR2 SMNVEV (reference sequence). This CDR3 is 20 amino acids long.

The genes are TRBV2 and TRBJ2-1, with no clear D. Germline-derived CDR1 and CDR2 are SNHLY and FYNNEI. The length of the CDR3 is 14 residues. Trimming removed 4 bases from V and 1 base from J, with 8 bases in between. The CDR3 DNA follows: TGTGCCAGCAGTGTGGCTCGATCCTACAATGAGCAGTTCTTC. Its translation: CASSVARSYNEQFF.

This clone was seen once. V gene TRBV28 combines with J gene TRBJ1-2; D not certain. CDR1 is MDHEN and CDR2 is SYDVKM in the germline V gene. V was trimmed by 2 bases and J by 5 bases, leaving 12 bases between them. This CDR3 is built from 14 residues. CDR3 region: CASSLSLGSYGYTF. Written as DNA, the CDR3 is TGTGCCAGCAGTTTAAGCCTAGGATCGTATGGCTACACCTTC.

The rearrangement links TRBV9 to TRBJ1-2, with 7 bases fitting TRBD1. This CDR3 is built from 15 residues. Per the germline V gene, CDR1 is SGDLS and CDR2 is YYNGEE. Trimming removed 2 bases from V and 0 bases from J; junction bases left unmatched: 4. CDR3 in amino acids: CASSVLTGSNYGYTF. In DNA form, the CDR3 reads TGTGCCAGCAGCGTCTTGACAGGGTCTAACTATGGCTACACCTTC. Based on the CDR3 plus reference TRBV9 and TRBJ1-2, the full variable domain is DSGVTQTPKHLITATGQRVTLRCSPRSGDLSVYWYQQSLDQGLQFLIQYYNGEERAKGNILERFSAQQFPDLHSELNLSSLELGDSALYFCASSVLTGSNYGYTFGSGTRLTVV.